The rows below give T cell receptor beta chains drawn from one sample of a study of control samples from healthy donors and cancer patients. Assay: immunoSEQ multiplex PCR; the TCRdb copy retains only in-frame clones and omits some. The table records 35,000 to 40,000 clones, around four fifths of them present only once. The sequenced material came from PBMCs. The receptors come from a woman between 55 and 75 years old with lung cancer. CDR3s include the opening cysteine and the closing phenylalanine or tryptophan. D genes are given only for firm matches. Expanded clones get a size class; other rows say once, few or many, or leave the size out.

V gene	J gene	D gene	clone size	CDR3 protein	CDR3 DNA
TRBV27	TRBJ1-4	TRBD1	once	CASSFGQGREKLFF	TGTGCCAGCAGCTTCGGACAGGGAAGAGAAAAACTGTTTTTT
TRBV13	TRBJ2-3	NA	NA	CASSLAIQRGGSTDTQYF	TGTGCCAGCAGCTTAGCCATCCAGAGGGGGGGAAGCACAGATACGCAGTATTTT
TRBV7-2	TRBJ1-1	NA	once	CAIPGPSSTEAFF	TGTGCCATCCCGGGACCCTCGAGCACTGAAGCTTTCTTT
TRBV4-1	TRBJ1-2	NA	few	CASSHGVGKSTF	TGCGCCAGCAGCCACGGGGTGGGGAAGAGCACCTTC
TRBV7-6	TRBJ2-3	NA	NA	CASSLSGIDTDTQYF	TGTGCCAGCAGCTTATCAGGGATTGACACAGATACGCAGTATTTT
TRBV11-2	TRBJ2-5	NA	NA	CASSGQRRETQYF	TGTGCCAGCAGTGGACAGCGTCGGGAGACCCAGTACTTC
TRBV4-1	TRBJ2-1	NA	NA	CASSRSGSSYNEQFF	TGCGCCAGCAGCCGGAGCGGAAGCTCCTACAATGAGCAGTTCTTC
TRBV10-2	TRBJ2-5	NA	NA	CASSDYTEVQETQYF	TGCGCCAGCAGTGATTACACAGAAGTGCAAGAGACCCAGTACTTC
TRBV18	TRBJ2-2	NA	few	CASSPSARRENTGELFF	TGTGCCAGCTCACCTTCCGCCCGTAGAGAAAACACCGGGGAGCTGTTTTTT
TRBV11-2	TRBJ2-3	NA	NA	CASSSYLDTQYF	TGTGCCAGCAGCTCCTACCTAGATACGCAGTATTTT
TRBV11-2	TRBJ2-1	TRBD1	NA	CASSLEPHRGIYNEQFF	TGTGCCAGCAGCTTAGAGCCCCACAGGGGGATCTACAATGAGCAGTTCTTC
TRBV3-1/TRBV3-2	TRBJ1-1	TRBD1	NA	CASSQFRDRDAEAFF	TGTGCCAGCAGCCAATTCCGGGACAGGGACGCCGAAGCTTTCTTT
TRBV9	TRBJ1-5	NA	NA	CASGGNQPQHF	TGTGCCAGCGGGGGGAATCAGCCCCAGCATTTT
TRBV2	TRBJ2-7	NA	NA	CASSATFYEQYF	TGTGCCAGCAGTGCGACCTTCTACGAGCAGTACTTC
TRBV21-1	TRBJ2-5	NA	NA	CASSQVGRYQETQYF	TGTGCCAGCAGCCAAGTCGGACGGTACCAAGAGACCCAGTACTTC
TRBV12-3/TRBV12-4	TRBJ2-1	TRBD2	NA	CASRAGGPSKFF	TGTGCCAGCAGAGCGGGGGGGCCGTCTAAGTTCTTC
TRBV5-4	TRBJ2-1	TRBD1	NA	CASSSPGTGATNEQFF	TGTGCCAGCAGCTCCCCCGGGACAGGGGCAACCAATGAGCAGTTCTTC
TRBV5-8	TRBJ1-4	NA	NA	CASSLTGWTNEKLFF	TGTGCCAGCAGCTTAACAGGATGGACTAATGAAAAACTGTTTTTT
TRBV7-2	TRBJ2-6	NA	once	CASSPQGSGANVLTF	TGTGCCAGCAGCCCACAGGGCTCTGGGGCCAACGTCCTGACTTTC
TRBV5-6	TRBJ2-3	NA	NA	CASSSSSRGGTTQYF	TGTGCCAGCAGCTCGTCCTCCAGGGGCGGGACTACGCAGTATTTT
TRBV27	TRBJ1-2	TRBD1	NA	CASSRERQGARGYTF	TGTGCCAGCAGTCGGGAACGACAGGGGGCGCGAGGCTACACCTTC
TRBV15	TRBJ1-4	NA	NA	CATYPGHTGKLFF	TGTGCCACCTACCCGGGACATACTGGAAAACTGTTTTTT
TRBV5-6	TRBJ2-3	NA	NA	CASSGGGGDTQYF	TGTGCCAGCAGCGGGGGAGGGGGAGATACGCAGTATTTT